These T cell receptor beta chains were read from a single sample in a study of cytomegalovirus exposure and HLA in healthy donors. Some clones are missing from TCRdb's copy, which holds only in-frame ones; the method was immunoSEQ multiplex PCR. The sample lists 90,000 to 150,000 clones, nearly 80% occurring once. Sequenced material: PBMCs. Every receptor here comes from a woman aged 30 to 39 in good health and CMV-seropositive. Each CDR3 is given with its conserved first and last residue. The order of the fields is clone size, D gene, V gene, J gene, CDR3 protein, CDR3 DNA. The D gene is left open where the match is weak. Only some rows state a clone size, as once, few, many or a class for expanded clones.

>NA|TRBD1|TRBV4-3|TRBJ1-2
CASSQTPTGADYTF
TGCGCCAGCAGCCAAACCCCGACAGGGGCGGACTACACCTTC
>NA|NA|TRBV18|TRBJ2-3
CASSPPEIWGRTDTQYF
TGTGCCAGCTCACCACCGGAGATCTGGGGGCGCACAGATACGCAGTATTTT
>NA|NA|TRBV29-1|TRBJ1-4
CSVEDHLGRKLFF
TGCAGCGTTGAAGATCACCTAGGTAGAAAACTGTTTTTT
>NA|NA|TRBV7-9|TRBJ2-3
CASSLVGSTDTQYF
TGTGCCAGCAGCTTAGTCGGTAGCACAGATACGCAGTATTTT
>NA|TRBD2|TRBV7-6|TRBJ2-3
CASSPSRAGVDTQYF
TGTGCCAGCAGCCCCAGCCGCGCGGGGGTGGATACGCAGTATTTT
>few|TRBD2|TRBV28|TRBJ2-3
CASSLAGGSGDTQYF
TGTGCCAGCAGTTTAGCGGGGGGGTCCGGAGATACGCAGTATTTT
>NA|TRBD1|TRBV28|TRBJ1-2
CASSWTGDDGYTF
TGTGCCAGCAGTTGGACAGGAGATGATGGCTACACCTTC
>NA|NA|TRBV7-6|TRBJ1-5
CASSQLAGDGNQPQHF
TGTGCCAGCAGCCAATTGGCAGGCGATGGCAATCAGCCCCAGCATTTT
>NA|NA|TRBV4-1|TRBJ1-1
CASSQATGFTEAFF
TGCGCCAGCAGCCAGGCAACAGGGTTCACTGAAGCTTTCTTT
>few|TRBD1|TRBV29-1|TRBJ2-2
CSADRGHTGELFF
TGCAGCGCTGACAGGGGGCACACCGGGGAGCTGTTTTTT
>few|NA|TRBV5-1|TRBJ2-1
CASSLEGGHNEQFF
TGCGCCAGCAGCTTGGAGGGGGGGCATAATGAGCAGTTCTTC